This is a list of T cell receptor beta chains from one sample in a study of blood T cells in healthy people across ages. TCRdb ran MiXCR on the 5' RACE reads and lists one entry per CDR3 protein. The data hold 1,800,000 or so distinct CDR3 sequences, with more than 35% observed a single time. The sequenced sample was blood. The origin of the receptors is a human donor in good health. The CDR3 runs from the conserved cysteine through the conserved F or W. D genes are given only for firm matches. Clone size appears in some rows only: once, few, many, or a class for an expanded clone.

>NA|TRBV5-1|TRBJ2-3|TRBD2
CASSPGLAGDSTDTQYF
TGCGCCAGCAGCCCGGGACTAGCGGGGGATAGCACAGATACGCAGTATTTT
>few|TRBV13|TRBJ2-6|TRBD1
CASSKSGTGYSGANVLTF
TGTGCCAGCAGTAAATCGGGGACAGGGTATTCTGGGGCCAACGTCCTGACTTTC
>NA|TRBV7-6|TRBJ2-6|NA
CASSLEGEAGANVLTF
TGTGCCAGCAGCTTGGAAGGGGAGGCTGGGGCCAACGTCCTGACTTTC
>NA|TRBV5-1|TRBJ1-2|NA
CASSLSADGTYGYTF
TGCGCCAGCAGCTTGTCGGCGGATGGAACCTATGGCTACACCTTC
>many|TRBV20-1|TRBJ2-3|NA
CSASPLTDTQYF
TGCAGTGCTAGCCCCCTCACAGATACGCAGTATTTT
>few|TRBV5-1|TRBJ2-7|NA
CASSLEPMGDEQYF
TGCGCCAGCAGCTTGGAACCGATGGGGGACGAGCAGTACTTC
>few|TRBV27|TRBJ1-6|TRBD1
CASSPKTGVFNSPLHF
TGTGCCAGCAGTCCGAAGACAGGGGTATTCAATTCACCCCTCCACTTT
>few|TRBV15|TRBJ1-2|NA
CTTSIRPLVNYGYTF
TGTACCACCAGCATACGCCCCCTGGTGAACTATGGCTACACCTTC
>NA|TRBV12-3/TRBV12-4|TRBJ2-5|TRBD1
CASSSQGQGLETQYF
TGTGCCAGCAGTTCCCAGGGACAGGGACTGGAGACCCAGTACTTC
>few|TRBV7-2|TRBJ1-4|NA
CASSPSPSANEKLFF
TGTGCCAGCAGCCCCTCACCCTCGGCTAATGAAAAACTGTTTTTT
>NA|TRBV7-9|TRBJ2-5|NA
CASSSSREYQETQYF
TGTGCCAGCAGCTCATCCCGGGAGTACCAAGAGACCCAGTACTTC
>NA|TRBV10-3|TRBJ2-1|NA
CAIRDVLRGQFLAGEQFF
TGTGCCATCAGAGACGTACTCAGGGGGCAATTTCTAGCGGGTGAGCAGTTCTTC
>few|TRBV29-1|TRBJ1-2|NA
CSVPSRGNYGYTF
TGCAGCGTCCCCTCACGGGGGAACTATGGCTACACCTTC
>few|TRBV20-1|TRBJ2-3|NA
CSATVLSTDTQYF
TGCAGTGCTACGGTCTTAAGCACAGATACGCAGTATTTT
>many|TRBV4-3|TRBJ2-3|NA
CASSQEGASTDTQYF
TGCGCCAGCAGCCAAGAGGGAGCTAGCACAGATACGCAGTATTTT
>few|TRBV20-1|TRBJ1-1|NA
CSARSQGLREAFF
TGCAGTGCTAGATCACAGGGCCTGAGGGAAGCTTTCTTT
>NA|TRBV6-2/TRBV6-3|TRBJ2-7|NA
CASRRRDESYEQYF
TGTGCCAGCAGGCGCCGGGACGAATCCTACGAGCAGTACTTC
>NA|TRBV5-6|TRBJ1-1|NA
CASSRMGRWNTEAFF
TGTGCCAGCAGCCGCATGGGACGGTGGAACACTGAAGCTTTCTTT
>NA|TRBV6-2/TRBV6-3|TRBJ1-5|NA
CASSYSSGLHQPQHF
TGTGCCAGCAGTTACTCGTCGGGTTTACATCAGCCCCAGCATTTT
>few|TRBV4-3|TRBJ2-7|TRBD1
CASSQAPPRQGAYEQYF
TGCGCCAGCAGCCAAGCACCACCGAGACAGGGGGCTTACGAGCAGTACTTC